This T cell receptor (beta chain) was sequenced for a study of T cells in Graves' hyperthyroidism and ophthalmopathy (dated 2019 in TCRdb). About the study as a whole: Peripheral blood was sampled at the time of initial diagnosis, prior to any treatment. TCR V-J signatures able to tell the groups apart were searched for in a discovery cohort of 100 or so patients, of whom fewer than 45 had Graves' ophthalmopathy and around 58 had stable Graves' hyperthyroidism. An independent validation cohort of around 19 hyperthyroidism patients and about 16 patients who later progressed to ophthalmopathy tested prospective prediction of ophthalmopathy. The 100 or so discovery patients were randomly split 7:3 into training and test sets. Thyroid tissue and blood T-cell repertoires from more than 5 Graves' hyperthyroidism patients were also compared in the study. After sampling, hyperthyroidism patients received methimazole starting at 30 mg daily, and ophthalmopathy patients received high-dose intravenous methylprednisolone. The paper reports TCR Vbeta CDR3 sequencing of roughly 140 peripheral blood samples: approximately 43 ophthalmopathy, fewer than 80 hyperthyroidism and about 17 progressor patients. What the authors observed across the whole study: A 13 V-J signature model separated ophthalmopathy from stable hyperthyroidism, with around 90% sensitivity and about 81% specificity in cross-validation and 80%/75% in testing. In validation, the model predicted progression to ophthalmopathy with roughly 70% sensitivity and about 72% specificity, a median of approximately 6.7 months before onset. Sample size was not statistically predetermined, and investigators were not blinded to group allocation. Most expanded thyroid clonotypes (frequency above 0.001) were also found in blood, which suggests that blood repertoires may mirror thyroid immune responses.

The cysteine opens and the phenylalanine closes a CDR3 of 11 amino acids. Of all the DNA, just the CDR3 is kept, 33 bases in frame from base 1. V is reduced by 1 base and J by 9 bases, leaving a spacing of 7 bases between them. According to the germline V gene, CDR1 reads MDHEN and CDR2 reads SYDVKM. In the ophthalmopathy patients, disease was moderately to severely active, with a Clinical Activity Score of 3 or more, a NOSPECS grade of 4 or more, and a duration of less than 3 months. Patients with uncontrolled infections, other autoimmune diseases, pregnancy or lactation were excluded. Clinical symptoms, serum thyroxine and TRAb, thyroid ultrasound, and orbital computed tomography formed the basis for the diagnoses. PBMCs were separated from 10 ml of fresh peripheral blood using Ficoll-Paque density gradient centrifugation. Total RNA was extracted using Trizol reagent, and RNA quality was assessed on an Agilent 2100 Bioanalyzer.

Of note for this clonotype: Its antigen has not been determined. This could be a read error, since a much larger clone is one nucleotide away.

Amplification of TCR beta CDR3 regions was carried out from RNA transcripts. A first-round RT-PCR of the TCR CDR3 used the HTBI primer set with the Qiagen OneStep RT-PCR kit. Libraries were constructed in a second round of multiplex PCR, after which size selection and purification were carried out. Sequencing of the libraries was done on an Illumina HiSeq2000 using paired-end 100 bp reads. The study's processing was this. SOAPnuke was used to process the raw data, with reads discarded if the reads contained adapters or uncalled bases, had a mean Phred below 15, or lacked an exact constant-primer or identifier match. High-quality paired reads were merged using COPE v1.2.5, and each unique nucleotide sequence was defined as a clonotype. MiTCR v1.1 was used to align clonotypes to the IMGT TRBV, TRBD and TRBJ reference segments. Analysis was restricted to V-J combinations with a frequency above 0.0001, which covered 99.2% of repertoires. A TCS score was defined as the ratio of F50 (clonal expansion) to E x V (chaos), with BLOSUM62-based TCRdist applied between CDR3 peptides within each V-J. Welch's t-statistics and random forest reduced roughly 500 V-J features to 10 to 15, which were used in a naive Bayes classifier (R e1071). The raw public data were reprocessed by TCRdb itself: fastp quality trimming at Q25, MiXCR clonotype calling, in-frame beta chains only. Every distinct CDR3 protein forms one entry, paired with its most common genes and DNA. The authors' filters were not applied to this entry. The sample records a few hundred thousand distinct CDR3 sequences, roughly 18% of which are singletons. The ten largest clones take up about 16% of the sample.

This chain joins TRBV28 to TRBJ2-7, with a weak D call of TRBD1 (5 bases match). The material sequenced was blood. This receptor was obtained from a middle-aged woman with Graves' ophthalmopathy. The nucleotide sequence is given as TGTGCCAGCAGTTTATATAGGGGGCAGTACTTC. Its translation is CASSLYRGQYF.